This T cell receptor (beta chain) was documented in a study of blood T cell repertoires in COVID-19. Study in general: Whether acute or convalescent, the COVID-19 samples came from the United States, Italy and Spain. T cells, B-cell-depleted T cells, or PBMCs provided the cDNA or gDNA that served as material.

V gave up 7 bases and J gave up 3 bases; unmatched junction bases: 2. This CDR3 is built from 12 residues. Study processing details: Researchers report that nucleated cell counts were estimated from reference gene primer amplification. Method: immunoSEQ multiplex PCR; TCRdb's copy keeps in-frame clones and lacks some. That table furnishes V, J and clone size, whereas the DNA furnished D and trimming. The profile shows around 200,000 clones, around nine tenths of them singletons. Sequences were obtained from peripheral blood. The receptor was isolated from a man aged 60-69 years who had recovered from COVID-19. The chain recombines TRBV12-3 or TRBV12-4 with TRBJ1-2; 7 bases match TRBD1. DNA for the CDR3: TGTGCCAGCAACAGGGGTGACTATGGCTACACCTTC. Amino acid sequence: CASNRGDYGYTF.